Following are 5 T cell receptor beta chains from one sample sequenced in a study of blood T cell repertoires in COVID-19. Sequencing was performed with immunoSEQ multiplex PCR; in TCRdb, only in-frame clones are kept and a portion is missing. The table has more than 95,000 clones, 86% seen once. Sequencing used peripheral blood. The receptors here all came from a man in his sixties or seventies who had recovered from COVID-19.

In its sample, this clone ranks as medium-sized (0.01 to 0.1%). This CDR3 is also generated by other DNA sequences in the sample. The chain links TRBV7-3 to TRBJ2-7; TRBD2 matches at 9 bases. The length of the CDR3 is 14 residues. Germline values: CDR1 SGHTA, CDR2 FQGTGA. The ends lost 2 bases at V and 2 bases at J; junction bases unmatched: 1. This CDR3 reads CASSLAGGPYEQYF. The DNA for the CDR3 is TGTGCCAGCAGCTTAGCGGGGGGGCCCTACGAGCAGTACTTC.

This clone was recorded a few times. The chain joins TRBV30 to TRBJ1-3; D gene unclear. V lost 3 bases and J lost 0, with 9 bases in between. Germline lookup yields CDR1 GTSNPN and CDR2 SVGIG (reference sequence). The CDR3 consists of 14 residues. As DNA, the CDR3 is TGTGCCTGGAGGGTGGGGAGCTCTGGAAACACCATATATTTT. Protein: CAWRVGSSGNTIYF.

This sequence joins TRBV29-1 and TRBJ2-1; 7 bases align to TRBD2. The CDR3 length is 14 residues. Germline CDR1 is SQVTM and CDR2 is ANQGSEA. The V and J ends lost 7 bases and 1 base, in that order; junction bases with no gene match: 7. The CDR3: CSAGSGISYNEQFF. The CDR3 DNA follows: TGCAGCGCCGGCAGCGGGATATCCTACAATGAGCAGTTCTTC.

The chain recombines TRBV7-9 with TRBJ2-3, with D possibly matching TRBD1 (6 bases). Per the germline V gene, CDR1 is SEHNR and CDR2 is FQNEAQ (reference sequence). This CDR3 has 15 residues. V lost 4 bases and J 0 bases, leaving 11 bases between the germline ends. The CDR3 coding sequence is TGTGCCAGCAGCTACCGGGACACCAGCACAGATACGCAGTATTTT. Residues: CASSYRDTSTDTQYF.

Concerning this clone: One junction end does not reproduce the germline sequence, and a read error may be involved. Other DNA sequences in this specimen translate into the identical CDR3. The chain joins TRBV3-1 (or the pseudogene TRBV3-2) to TRBJ2-7; TRBD1 aligns across 7 bases. This CDR3 region has 16 residues. CDR1 is LGHDT and CDR2 is YNNKEL in the germline V gene (reference sequence). CDR3 residues: CASSQDFRDRAYEQYF. Written as DNA, the CDR3 is TGTGCCAGCAGCCAAGACTTCCGGGACAGAGCCTACGAGCAGTACTTT.